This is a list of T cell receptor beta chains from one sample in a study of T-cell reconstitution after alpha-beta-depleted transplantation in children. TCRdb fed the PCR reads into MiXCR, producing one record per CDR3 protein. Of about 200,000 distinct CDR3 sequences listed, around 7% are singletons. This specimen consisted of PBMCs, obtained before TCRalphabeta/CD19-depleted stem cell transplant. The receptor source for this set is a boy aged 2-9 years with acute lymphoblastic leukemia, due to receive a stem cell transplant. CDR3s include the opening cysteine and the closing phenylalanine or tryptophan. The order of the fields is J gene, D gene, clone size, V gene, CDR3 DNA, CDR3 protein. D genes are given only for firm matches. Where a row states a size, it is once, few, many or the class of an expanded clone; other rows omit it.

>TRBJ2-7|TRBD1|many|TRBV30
TGTGCCTGGGGGTTTATAGGGGGCCCTCCCTCCTACGAGCAGTACTTC
CAWGFIGGPPSYEQYF
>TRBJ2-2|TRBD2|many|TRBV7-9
TGTGCCAGCACTAGCGGGCCTAACACCTGGGAGCTGTTTTTT
CASTSGPNTWELFF
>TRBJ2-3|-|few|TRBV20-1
TGCAGTGCTGGGGTTGGAGCGGAGAGCACAGATACGCAGTATTTT
CSAGVGAESTDTQYF
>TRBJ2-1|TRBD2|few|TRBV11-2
TGTGCCAGCAGCTTATTAAATCGCGGGACTAGCGGGAGGAATGAGCAGTTCTTC
CASSLLNRGTSGRNEQFF
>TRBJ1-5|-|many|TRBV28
TGTGCCAGCAGTTCCCCCTCCAGCAATCAGCCCCAGCATTTT
CASSSPSSNQPQHF
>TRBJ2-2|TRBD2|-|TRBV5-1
TGCGCCAGCAGCTCCTTACTAGCGGGAGTCGTCGGGGAGCTGTTTTTT
CASSSLLAGVVGELFF
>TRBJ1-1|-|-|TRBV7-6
TGTGCCAGCAGCTTAGCGGCGACGAACACTGAAGCTTTCTTT
CASSLAATNTEAFF
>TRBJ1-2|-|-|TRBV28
TGTGCCAGCAAGGGGGAGGGTACTCGTGGCTACACCTTC
CASKGEGTRGYTF
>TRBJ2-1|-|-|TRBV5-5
TGTGCCAGCAGCTTGAGTAAGGGCCTCTCCTACAATGAGCAGTTCTTC
CASSLSKGLSYNEQFF
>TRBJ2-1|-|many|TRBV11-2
TGTGCCAGCAGCTTAATAGGGAGCGGAGCCTACAATGAGCAGTTCTTC
CASSLIGSGAYNEQFF
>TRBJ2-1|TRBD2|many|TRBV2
TGTGCCAGCAGGGGACTAGCGTCGCTTGAGCAGTTCTTC
CASRGLASLEQFF
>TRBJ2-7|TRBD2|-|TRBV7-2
TGTGCCAGCAGCCCCCTAGCGGGAGACTACGAGCAGTACTTC
CASSPLAGDYEQYF
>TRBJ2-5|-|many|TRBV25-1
TGTGCCAGCAGTGAATGGGCGGAGACCCAGTACTTC
CASSEWAETQYF
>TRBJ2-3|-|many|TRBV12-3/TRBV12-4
TGTGCCTCTTATTCACGGAGTGAGAGGTCCCATACGCAGTATTTT
CASYSRSERSHTQYF
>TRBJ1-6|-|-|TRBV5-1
TGCGCCAGCAGCTTGTGGGGGAGCTCCTATAATTCACCCCTCCACTTT
CASSLWGSSYNSPLHF
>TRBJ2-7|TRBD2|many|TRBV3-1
TGTGCCAGCAGCCAAGTAGCGGGGGGGCCGTCCGAGCAGTACTTC
CASSQVAGGPSEQYF
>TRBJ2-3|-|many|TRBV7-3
TGTGCCAGCAGCCGGACAGGCACAGATACGCAGTATTTT
CASSRTGTDTQYF
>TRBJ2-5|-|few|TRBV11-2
TGTGCCAGCAGCTTAGCCGGGTACAGCGAGACCCAGTACTTC
CASSLAGYSETQYF
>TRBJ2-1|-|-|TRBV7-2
TGTGCCAGCAGCCCCAGGGCGGGGACCTACAATGAGCAGTTCTTC
CASSPRAGTYNEQFF
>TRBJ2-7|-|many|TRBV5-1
TGCGCCAGCAGCTTGGACGGCGTAGGCTCCTACGAGCAGTACTTC
CASSLDGVGSYEQYF
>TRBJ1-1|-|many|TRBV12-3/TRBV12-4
TGTGCCAGCAGTCAGGGGCCGAAGACTGAAGCTTTCTTT
CASSQGPKTEAFF
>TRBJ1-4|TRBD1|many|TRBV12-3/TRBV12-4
TGTGCCAGCAGTCAACCCAGGACAGGGGATGAAAAACTGTTTTTT
CASSQPRTGDEKLFF
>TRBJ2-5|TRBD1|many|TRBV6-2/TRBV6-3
TGTGCCAGCAGTTACTCGGTAGGACAGGATCTGGAGACCCAGTACTTC
CASSYSVGQDLETQYF
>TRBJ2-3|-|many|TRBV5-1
TGCGCCAGCAGCTTGGCCCAATTTACGCAGGAGGGGGCACGCACAGATACGCAGTATTTT
CASSLAQFTQEGARTDTQYF
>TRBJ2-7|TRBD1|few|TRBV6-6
TGTGCCAGCGGGACAGGGGTAAGACATGAGTACTTC
CASGTGVRHEYF
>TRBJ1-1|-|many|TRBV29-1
TGCAGCGTTGAAGGCAGGGTGAACACTGAAGCTTTCTTT
CSVEGRVNTEAFF
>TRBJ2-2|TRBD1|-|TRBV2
TGTGCCAGCAGTGTACAGGGGAGTATACTCACCGGGGAGCTGTTTTTT
CASSVQGSILTGELFF
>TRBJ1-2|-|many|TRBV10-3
TGTGCCATCAGTGAGGGACAATTTAACTATGGCTACACCTTC
CAISEGQFNYGYTF
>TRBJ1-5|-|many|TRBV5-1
TGCGCCAGCAGCTACGGGGGGCGCAATCAGCCCCAGCATTTT
CASSYGGRNQPQHF
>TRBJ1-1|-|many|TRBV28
TGTGCCAGCAGTTTCGCCGGTTATGAAGCTTTCTTT
CASSFAGYEAFF
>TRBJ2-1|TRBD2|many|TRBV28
TGTGCCAGCACCAAAAGCGGGGGGCCCTACAATGAGCAGTTCTTC
CASTKSGGPYNEQFF
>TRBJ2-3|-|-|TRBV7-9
TGTGCCAGCAGCCCTCCGGTAGATACGCAGTATTTT
CASSPPVDTQYF
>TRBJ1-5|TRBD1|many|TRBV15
TGTGCCACCAGCAACCACAGGGGAAACAATCAGCCCCAGCATTTT
CATSNHRGNNQPQHF
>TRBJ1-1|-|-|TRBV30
TGTGCCTGGAAAGCCAGTGGCGGGAACACTGAAGCTTTCTTT
CAWKASGGNTEAFF
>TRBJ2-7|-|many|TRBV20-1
TGCAGTGCTAGAGATATCCACGAGCAGTACTTC
CSARDIHEQYF
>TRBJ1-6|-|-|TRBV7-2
TGTGCCAGCAGCTTAGCAGGGATTAGCCCTTCACCCCTCCACTTT
CASSLAGISPSPLHF
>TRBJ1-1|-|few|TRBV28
TGTGCCAGCAGATTCCAGGGTCACGACACTGAAGCTTTCTTT
CASRFQGHDTEAFF